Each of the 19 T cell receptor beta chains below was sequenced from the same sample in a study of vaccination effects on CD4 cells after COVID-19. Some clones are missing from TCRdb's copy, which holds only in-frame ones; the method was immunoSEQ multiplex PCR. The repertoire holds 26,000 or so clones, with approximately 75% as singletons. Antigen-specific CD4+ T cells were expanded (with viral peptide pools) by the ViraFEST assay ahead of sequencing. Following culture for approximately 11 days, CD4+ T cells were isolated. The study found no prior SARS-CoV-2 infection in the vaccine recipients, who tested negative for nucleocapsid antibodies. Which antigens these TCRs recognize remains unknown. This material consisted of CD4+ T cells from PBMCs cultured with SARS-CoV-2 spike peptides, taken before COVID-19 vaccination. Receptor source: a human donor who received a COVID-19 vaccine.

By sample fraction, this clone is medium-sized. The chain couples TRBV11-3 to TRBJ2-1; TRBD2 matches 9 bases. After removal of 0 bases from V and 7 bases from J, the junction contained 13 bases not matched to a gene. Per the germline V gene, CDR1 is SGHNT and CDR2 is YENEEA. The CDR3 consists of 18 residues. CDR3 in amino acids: CASSLDQGGSGSPNEQFF. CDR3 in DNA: TGTGCCAGCAGCTTAGACCAGGGAGGTAGCGGGAGTCCTAATGAGCAGTTCTTC. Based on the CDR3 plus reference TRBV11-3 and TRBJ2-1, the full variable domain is EAGVVQSPRYKIIEKKQPVAFWCNPISGHNTLYWYLQNLGQGPELLIRYENEEAVDDSQLPKDRFSAERLKGVDSTLKIQPAELGDSAVYLCASSLDQGGSGSPNEQFFGPGTRLTVL.

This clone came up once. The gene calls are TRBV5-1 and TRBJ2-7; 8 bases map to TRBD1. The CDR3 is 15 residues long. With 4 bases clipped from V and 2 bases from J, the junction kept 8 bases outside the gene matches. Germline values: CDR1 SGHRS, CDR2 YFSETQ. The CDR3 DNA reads TGCGCCAGCAGCCACACAGGGACAGGCGCCTACGAGCAGTACTTC. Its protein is CASSHTGTGAYEQYF.

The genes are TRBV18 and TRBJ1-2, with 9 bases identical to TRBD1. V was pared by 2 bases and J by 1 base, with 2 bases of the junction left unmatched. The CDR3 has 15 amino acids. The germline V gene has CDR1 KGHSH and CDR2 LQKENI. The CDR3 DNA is TGTGCCAGCTCACCATCGACAGGGGGTAACTATGGCTACACCTTC. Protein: CASSPSTGGNYGYTF.

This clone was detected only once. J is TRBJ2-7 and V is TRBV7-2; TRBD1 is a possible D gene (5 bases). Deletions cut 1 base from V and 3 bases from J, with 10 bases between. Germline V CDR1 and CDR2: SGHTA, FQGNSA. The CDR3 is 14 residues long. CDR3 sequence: CASSLVPGHYEQYF. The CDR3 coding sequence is TGTGCCAGCAGCTTAGTCCCAGGACACTACGAGCAGTACTTC.

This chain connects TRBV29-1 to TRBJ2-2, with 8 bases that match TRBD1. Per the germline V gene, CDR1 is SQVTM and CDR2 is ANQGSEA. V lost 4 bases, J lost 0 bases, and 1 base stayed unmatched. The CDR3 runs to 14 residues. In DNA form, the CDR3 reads TGCAGCGTTGGGGGACAGGCGAACACCGGGGAGCTGTTTTTT. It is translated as CSVGGQANTGELFF.

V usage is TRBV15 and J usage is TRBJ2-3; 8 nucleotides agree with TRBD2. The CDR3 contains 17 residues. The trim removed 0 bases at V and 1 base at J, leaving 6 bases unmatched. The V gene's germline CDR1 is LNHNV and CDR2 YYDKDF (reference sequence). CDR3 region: CATSRDLTSAGTDTQYF. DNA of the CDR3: TGTGCCACCAGCAGAGATCTGACTAGCGCGGGCACAGATACGCAGTATTTT. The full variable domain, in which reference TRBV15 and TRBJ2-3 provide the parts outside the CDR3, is DAMVIQNPRYQVTQFGKPVTLSCSQTLNHNVMYWYQQKSSQAPKLLFHYYDKDFNNEADTPDNFQSRRPNTSFCFLDIRSPGLGDTAMYLCATSRDLTSAGTDTQYFGPGTRLTVL.

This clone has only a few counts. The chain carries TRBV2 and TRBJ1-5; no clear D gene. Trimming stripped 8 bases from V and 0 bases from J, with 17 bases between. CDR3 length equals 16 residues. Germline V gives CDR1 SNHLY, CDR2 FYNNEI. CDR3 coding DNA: TGTGCCAGCGGGTTAGCTTCTACTTATAGCAATCAGCCCCAGCATTTT. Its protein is CASGLASTYSNQPQHF.

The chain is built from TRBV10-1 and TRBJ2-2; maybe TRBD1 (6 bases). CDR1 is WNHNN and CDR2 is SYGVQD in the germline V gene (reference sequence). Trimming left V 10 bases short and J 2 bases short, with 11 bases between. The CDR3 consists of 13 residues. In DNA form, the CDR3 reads TGCGCCACCCGGGACACCAACACCGGGGAGCTGTTTTTT. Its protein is CATRDTNTGELFF.

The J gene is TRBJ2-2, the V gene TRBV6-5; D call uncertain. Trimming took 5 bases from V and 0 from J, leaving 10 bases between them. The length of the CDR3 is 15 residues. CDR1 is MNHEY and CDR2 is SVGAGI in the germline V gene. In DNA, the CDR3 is TGTGCCAGCAGTCGCCACGGCGCGAACACCGGGGAGCTGTTTTTT. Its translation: CASSRHGANTGELFF.

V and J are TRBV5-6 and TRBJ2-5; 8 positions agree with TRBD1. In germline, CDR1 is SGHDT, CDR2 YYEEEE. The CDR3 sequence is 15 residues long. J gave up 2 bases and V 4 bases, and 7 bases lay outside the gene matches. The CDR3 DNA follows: TGTGCCAGCAGCGAACAGGGGGGCGGGCAAGAGACCCAGTACTTC. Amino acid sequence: CASSEQGGGQETQYF. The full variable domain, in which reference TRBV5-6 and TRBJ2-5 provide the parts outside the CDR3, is DAGVTQSPTHLIKTRGQQVTLRCSPKSGHDTVSWYQQALGQGPQFIFQYYEEEERQRGNFPDRFSGHQFPNYSSELNVNALLLGDSALYLCASSEQGGGQETQYFGPGTRLLVL.

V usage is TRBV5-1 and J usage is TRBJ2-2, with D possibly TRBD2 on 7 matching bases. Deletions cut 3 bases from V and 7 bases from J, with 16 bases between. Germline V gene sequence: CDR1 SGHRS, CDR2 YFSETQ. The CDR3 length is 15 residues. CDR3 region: CASSWEGDYVGELFF. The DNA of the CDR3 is TGCGCCAGCAGCTGGGAGGGGGATTATGTCGGGGAGCTGTTTTTT.

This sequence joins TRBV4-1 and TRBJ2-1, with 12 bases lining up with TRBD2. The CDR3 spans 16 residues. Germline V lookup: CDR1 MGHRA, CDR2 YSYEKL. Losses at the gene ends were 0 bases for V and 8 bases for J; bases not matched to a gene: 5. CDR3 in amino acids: CASSQDLAGGLDEQFF. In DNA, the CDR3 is TGCGCCAGCAGCCAAGATCTAGCGGGAGGGCTCGATGAGCAGTTCTTC.

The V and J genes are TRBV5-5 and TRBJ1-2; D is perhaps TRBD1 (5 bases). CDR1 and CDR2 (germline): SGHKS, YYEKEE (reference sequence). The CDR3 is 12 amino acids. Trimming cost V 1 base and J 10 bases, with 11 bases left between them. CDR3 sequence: CASSLRGDYYTF. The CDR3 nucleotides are TGTGCCAGCAGCTTGCGAGGGGATTACTACACCTTC.

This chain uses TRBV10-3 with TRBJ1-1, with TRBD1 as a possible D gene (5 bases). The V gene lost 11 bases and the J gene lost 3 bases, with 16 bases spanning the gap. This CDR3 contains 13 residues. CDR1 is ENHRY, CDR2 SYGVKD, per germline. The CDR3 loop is CAAQMGGDTEAFF. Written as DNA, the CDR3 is TGTGCCGCACAAATGGGGGGTGACACTGAAGCTTTCTTT.

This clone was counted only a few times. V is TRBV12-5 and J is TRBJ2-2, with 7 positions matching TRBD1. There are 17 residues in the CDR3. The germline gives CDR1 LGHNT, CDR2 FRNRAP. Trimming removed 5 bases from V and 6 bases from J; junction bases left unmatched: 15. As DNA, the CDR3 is TGTGCTAGTGGTCCCCCTGGGACAGTTCCCGGATCCGGGGAGCTGTTTTTT. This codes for CASGPPGTVPGSGELFF.

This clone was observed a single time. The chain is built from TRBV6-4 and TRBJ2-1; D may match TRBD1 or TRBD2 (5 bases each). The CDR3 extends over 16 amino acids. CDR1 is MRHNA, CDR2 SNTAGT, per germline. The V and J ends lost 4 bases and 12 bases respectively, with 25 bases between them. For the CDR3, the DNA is TGTGCCAGCAGTGCCGTCAGCCGGATCACACGGGACGCGCAGTTCTTC. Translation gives CASSAVSRITRDAQFF.

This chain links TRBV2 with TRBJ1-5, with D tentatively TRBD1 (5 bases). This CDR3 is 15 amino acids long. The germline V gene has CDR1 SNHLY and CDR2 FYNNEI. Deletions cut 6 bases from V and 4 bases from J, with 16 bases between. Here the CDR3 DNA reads TGTGCCAGCAGCGCTGTGACAGTATCGAATCAGCCCCAGCATTTT. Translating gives CASSAVTVSNQPQHF. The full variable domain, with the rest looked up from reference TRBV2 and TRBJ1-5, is EPEVTQTPSHQVTQMGQEVILRCVPISNHLYFYWYRQILGQKVEFLVSFYNNEISEKSEIFDDQFSVERPDGSNFTLKIRSTKLEDSAMYFCASSAVTVSNQPQHFGDGTRLSIL.

The CDR3 DNA sequence: TGTGCCAGCAGCTTTGGCCCTCGGGACCAGGCCTACAATGAGCAGTTCTTC. It translates to CASSFGPRDQAYNEQFF. The chain is built from TRBV5-6 and TRBJ2-1, with D perhaps assigned TRBD1 or TRBD2 (5 bases each). Germline CDR1 SGHDT, CDR2 YYEEEE. This CDR3 region has 17 residues. Trimming cost V 2 bases and J 2 bases, with 17 bases left between them.

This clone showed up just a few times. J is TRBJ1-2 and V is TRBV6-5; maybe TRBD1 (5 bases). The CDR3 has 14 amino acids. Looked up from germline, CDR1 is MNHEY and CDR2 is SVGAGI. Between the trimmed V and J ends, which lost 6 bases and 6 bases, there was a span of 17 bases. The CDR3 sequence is CASRTGTSPNGYTF. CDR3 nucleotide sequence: TGTGCCAGCAGGACGGGGACGTCACCTAATGGCTACACCTTC.